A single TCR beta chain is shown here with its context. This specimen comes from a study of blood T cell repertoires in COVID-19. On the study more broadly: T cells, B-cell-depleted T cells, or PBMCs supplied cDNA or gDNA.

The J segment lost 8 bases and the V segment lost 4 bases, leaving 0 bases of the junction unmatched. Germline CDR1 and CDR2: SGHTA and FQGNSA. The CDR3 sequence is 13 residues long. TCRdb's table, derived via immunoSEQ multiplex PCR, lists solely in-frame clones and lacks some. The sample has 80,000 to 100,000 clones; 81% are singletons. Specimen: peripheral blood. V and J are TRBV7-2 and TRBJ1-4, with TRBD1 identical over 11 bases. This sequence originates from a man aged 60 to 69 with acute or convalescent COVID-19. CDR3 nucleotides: TGTGCCAGCAGCTGGACAGGGGGCGAAAAACTGTTTTTT. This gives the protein CASSWTGGEKLFF.